A single sample is the source of the 3 T cell receptor beta chains below, sequenced in a study of Ad26.COV2.S vaccination and SARS-CoV-2 variants. Treatment given: around 19 received Ad26.COV2.S at low or high dose, single or two shots; roughly 5 received placebo; per-sample allocation not given. Samples were taken on day 63 after the first vaccine or placebo injection. Generated by immunoSEQ multiplex PCR, the TCRdb table keeps only in-frame clones and is missing some. The data contain fewer than 900,000 clones, around 89% of them singletons. This material consisted of peripheral blood, taken in a trial of Ad26.COV2.S vaccine versus placebo. The receptors were gathered from a person aged 18-65 years who received the Ad26.COV2.S COVID-19 vaccine or a placebo.

This clone was picked up one time. The V and J genes are TRBV5-4 and TRBJ2-7; the D is unclear. Trimming removed 4 bases at V and 7 bases at J, with 0 bases between. This CDR3 spans 8 amino acids. Germline assignment: CDR1 SGHNT and CDR2 YYREEE (reference sequence). Written as DNA, the CDR3 is TGTGCCAGCAGCGAGCAGTACTTC. This codes for CASSEQYF.

This chain connects TRBV5-4 to TRBJ2-1; 10 positions match TRBD1. CDR1 SGHNT and CDR2 YYREEE come from the germline V gene (reference sequence). With V trimmed by 6 bases and J by 10 bases, 4 bases remained unmatched. The CDR3 spans 12 residues. The CDR3, as DNA: TGTGCCAGCACCCCGGGACAGGGGGAGCAGTTCTTC. Its protein is CASTPGQGEQFF.

The chain carries TRBV30 and TRBJ2-1; D is uncertain. V was pared by 4 bases and J by 8 bases, with 15 bases between. The CDR3 covers 13 residues. The germline V gene encodes CDR1 GTSNPN and CDR2 SVGIG (reference sequence). CDR3 loop: CAWKSIPSDEQFF. DNA of the CDR3: TGTGCCTGGAAAAGTATACCGTCGGATGAGCAGTTCTTC.